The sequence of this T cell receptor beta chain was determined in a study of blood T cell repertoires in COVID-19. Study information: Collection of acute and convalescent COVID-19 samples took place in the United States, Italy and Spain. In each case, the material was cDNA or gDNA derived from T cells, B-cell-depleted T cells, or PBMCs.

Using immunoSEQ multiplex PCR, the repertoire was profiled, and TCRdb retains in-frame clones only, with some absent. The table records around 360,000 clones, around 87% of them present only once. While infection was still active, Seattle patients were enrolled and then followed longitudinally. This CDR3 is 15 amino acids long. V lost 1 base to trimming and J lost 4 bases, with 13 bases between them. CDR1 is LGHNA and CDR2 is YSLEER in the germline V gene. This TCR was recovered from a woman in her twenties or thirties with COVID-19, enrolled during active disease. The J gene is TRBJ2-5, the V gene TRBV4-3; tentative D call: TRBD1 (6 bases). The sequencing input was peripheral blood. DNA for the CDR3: TGCGCCAGCAGCCAAGGCCCCGGCAGGGGAGAGACCCAGTACTTC. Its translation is CASSQGPGRGETQYF.